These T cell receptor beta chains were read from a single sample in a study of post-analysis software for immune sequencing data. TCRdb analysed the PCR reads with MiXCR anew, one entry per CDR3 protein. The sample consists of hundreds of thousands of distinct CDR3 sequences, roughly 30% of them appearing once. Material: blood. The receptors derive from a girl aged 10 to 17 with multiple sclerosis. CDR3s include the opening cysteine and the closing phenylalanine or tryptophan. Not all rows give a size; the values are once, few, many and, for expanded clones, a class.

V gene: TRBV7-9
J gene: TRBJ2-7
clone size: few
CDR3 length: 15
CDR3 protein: CASSLLEGVVHEQYF

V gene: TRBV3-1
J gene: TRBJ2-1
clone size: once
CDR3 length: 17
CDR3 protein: CASSQGPNLSPYNEQFF

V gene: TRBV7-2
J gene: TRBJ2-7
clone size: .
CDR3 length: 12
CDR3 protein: CASSPLAHEQYF

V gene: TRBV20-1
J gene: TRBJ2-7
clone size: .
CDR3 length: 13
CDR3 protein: CSARQGSSYERYF

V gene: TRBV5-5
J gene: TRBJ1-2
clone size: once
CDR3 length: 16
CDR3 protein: CASSLAGLSGDYGYTF

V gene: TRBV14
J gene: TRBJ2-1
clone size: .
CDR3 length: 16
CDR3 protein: CASSKTSGYLSYEQFF

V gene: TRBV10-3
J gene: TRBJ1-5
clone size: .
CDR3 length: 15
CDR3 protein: CAISDGDRGHQPQHF

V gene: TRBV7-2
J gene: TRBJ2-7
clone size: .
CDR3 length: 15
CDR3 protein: CASSLASGTIYEQYF

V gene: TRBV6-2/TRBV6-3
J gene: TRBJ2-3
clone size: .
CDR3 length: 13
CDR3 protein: CASGVRVTDTQYF

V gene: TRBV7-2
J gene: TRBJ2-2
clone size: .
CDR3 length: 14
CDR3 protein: CASRVGPNTGELFF

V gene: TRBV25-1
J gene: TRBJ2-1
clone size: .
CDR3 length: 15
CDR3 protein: CASSDATGKGNEQFF

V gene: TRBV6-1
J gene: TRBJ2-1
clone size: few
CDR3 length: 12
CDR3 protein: CASNSWDNEQFF

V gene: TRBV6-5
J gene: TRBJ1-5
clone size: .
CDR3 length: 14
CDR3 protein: CASSLQEGNQPQHF

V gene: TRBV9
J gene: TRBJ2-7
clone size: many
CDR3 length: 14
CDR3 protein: CASSVAGTSYEQYF

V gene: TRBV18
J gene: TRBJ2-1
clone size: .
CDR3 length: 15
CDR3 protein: CASSPSRDRVHEQFF

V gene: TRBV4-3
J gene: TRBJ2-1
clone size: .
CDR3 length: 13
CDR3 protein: CASSPARGNEQFF

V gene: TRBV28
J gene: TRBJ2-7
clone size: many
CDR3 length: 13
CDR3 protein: CASTSGGTYEQYF

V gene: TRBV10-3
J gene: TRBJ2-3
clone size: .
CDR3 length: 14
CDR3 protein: CVISDPSSTDTQYF

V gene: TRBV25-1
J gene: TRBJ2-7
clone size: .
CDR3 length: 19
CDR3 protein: CASSINAFGGGEKPYEQYF

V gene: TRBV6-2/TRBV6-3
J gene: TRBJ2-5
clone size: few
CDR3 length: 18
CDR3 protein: CASSYNRPPEPIQETQYF